This TCR beta chain derives from a study of vaccination and CD4 T cells after COVID-19. This clonotype was detected a few times. Its antigen is unknown. The ends lost 1 base at V and 5 bases at J; junction bases unmatched: 2. The CDR3 consists of 15 residues. Looked up from germline, CDR1 is LGHNA and CDR2 is YSLEER. With the Oncomine TCR Beta short-read assay, DNA from cultured CD4+ T cells was sequenced. MiXCR, run by TCRdb on the PCR reads, gives a single entry per CDR3 protein. The sample carries approximately 11,000 distinct CDR3 sequences, about 42% recorded once. Regarding treatment: approximately 9-day PBMC culture with coronavirus spike peptide pools or control peptides (ViraFEST assay).

Sequencing used CD4+ T cells from blood, cultured in vitro. This chain joins TRBV4-3 and TRBJ2-4, with 10 nucleotides matching TRBD2. This TCR was recovered from a human donor who had recovered from COVID-19. The DNA of the CDR3 is TGCGCCAGCAGCCAAGCCCTAGCGGGGGAAAACATTCAGTACTTC. Translating it yields CASSQALAGENIQYF.